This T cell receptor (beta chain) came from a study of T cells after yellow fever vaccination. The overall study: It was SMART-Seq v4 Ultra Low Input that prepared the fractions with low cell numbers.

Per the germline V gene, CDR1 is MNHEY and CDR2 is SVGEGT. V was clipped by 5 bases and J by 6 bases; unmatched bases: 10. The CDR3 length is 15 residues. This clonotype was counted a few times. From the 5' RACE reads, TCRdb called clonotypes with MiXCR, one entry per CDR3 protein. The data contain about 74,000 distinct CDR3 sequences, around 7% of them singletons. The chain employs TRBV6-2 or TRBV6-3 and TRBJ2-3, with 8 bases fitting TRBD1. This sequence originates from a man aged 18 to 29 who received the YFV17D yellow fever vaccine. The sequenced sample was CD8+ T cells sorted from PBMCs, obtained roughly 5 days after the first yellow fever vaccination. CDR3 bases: TGTGCCAGCAGTCCCACGGACAGGGTAGGGGATACGCAGTATTTT. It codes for CASSPTDRVGDTQYF.